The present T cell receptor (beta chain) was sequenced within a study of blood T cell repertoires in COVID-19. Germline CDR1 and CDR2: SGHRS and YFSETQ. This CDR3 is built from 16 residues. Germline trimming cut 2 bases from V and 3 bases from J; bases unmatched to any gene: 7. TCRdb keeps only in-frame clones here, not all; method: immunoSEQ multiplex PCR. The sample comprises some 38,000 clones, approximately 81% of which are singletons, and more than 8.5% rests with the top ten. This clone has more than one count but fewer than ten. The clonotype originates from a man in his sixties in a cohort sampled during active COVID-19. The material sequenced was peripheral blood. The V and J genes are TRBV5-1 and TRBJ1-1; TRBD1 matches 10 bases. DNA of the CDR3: TGCGCCAGCAGCTTAAGGGACAGGGGCGGCGACACTGAAGCTTTCTTT. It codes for CASSLRDRGGDTEAFF.